A single T cell receptor (beta chain) is shown here with its context. As yet, its antigen is unknown. This sample was included in a study of naive and memory T cell subsets. Study-wide results and limits: Naive repertoires, especially CD8, held a few larger clonotypes, possibly memory cells re-expressing CD45RA.

Two oligonucleotides, mixed equimolar, formed the beta constant-region primer covering TRBC1 and TRBC2. Ligated cDNA was amplified by four rounds of PCR with nested alpha and beta constant-region primers and SP2. TCRdb used MiXCR to reprocess the UMI-ligation and nested PCR reads, holding one entry per CDR3 protein. The sample records about 150,000 distinct CDR3 sequences, under 25% being singletons. Sequenced: naive CD4+ T cells from blood. This receptor was taken from a human donor in good health.

CDR3 coding DNA: TGTGCCAGCAGCTTAGCGCTACCGGAATCTGGAAACACCATATATTTT. Its translation is CASSLALPESGNTIYF. The chain couples TRBV7-6 to TRBJ1-3; D gene uncertain. The ends were cut back, 0 bases at V and 1 base at J, with 10 bases in the middle. The CDR3 sequence is 16 residues long. Germline CDR1 is SGHVS and CDR2 is FNYEAQ.